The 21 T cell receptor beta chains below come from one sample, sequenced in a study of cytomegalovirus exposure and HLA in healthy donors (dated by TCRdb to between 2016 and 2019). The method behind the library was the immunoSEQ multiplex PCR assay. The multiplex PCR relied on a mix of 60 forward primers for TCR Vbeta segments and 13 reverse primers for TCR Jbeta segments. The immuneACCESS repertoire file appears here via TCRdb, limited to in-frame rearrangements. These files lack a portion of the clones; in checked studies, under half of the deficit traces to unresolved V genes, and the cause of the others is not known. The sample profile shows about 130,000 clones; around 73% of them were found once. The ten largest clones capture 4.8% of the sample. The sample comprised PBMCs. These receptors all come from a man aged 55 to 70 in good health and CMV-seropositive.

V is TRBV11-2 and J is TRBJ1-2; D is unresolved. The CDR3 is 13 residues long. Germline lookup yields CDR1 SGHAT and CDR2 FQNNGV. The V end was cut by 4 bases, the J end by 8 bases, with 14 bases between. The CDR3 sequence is CASSSPRVPGYTF. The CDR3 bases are TGTGCCAGCAGCTCGCCAAGAGTACCAGGCTACACCTTC. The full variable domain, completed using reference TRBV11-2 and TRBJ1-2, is EAGVAQSPRYKIIEKRQSVAFWCNPISGHATLYWYQQILGQGPKLLIQFQNNGVVDDSQLPKDRFSAERLKGVDSTLKIQPAKLEDSAVYLCASSSPRVPGYTFGSGTRLTVV.

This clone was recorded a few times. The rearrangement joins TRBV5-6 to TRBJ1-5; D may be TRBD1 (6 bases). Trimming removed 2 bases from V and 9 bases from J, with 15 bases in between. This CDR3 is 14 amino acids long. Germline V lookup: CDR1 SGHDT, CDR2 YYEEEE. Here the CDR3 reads CASSLQGLQWPQHF. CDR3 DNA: TGTGCCAGCAGCTTACAGGGCCTCCAATGGCCCCAGCATTTT.

The CDR3 loop is CASSNPLGGSDTQYF. The CDR3 region has the DNA TGCGCCAGCAGCAATCCCCTTGGGGGGTCAGATACGCAGTATTTT. The V and J genes are TRBV10-1 and TRBJ2-3, with D possibly being TRBD2 (6 bases). In germline, CDR1 is WNHNN, CDR2 SYGVQD (reference sequence). V shed 6 bases and J shed 4 bases, with 17 bases lying between them. The CDR3 is 15 residues long.

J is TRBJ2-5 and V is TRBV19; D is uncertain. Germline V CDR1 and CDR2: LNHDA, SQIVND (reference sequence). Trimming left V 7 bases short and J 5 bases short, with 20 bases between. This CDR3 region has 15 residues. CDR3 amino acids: CASKIRPGWCETQYF. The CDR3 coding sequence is TGTGCCAGTAAAATTAGGCCAGGCTGGTGTGAGACCCAGTACTTC.

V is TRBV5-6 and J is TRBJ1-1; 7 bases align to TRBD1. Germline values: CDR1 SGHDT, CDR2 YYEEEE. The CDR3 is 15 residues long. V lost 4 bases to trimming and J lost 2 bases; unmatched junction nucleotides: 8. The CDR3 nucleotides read TGTGCCAGCAGCCGTAGACGGACAGGAAACACTGAAGCTTTCTTT. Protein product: CASSRRRTGNTEAFF.

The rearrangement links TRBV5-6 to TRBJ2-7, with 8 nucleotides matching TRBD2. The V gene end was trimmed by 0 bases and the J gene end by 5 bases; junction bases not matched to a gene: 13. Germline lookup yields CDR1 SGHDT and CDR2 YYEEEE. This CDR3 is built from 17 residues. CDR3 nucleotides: TGTGCCAGCAGCTTGGTGGTGTCGGGGGGGAAAACCGACGAGCAGTACTTC. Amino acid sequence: CASSLVVSGGKTDEQYF.

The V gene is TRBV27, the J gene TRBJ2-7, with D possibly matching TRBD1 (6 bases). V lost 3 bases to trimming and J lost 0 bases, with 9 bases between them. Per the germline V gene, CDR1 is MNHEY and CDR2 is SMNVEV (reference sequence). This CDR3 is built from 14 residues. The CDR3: CASSFTGTSYEQYF. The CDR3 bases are TGTGCCAGCAGTTTCACAGGGACCTCCTACGAGCAGTACTTC.

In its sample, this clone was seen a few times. CDR3 protein: CASSEARDRSLGETQYF. CDR3 sequence (DNA): TGTGCCAGCAGTGAAGCGAGGGACAGGTCCCTCGGGGAGACCCAGTACTTC. The chain joins TRBV6-1 to TRBJ2-5, with 8 bases aligning to TRBD1. The germline gives CDR1 MNHNS, CDR2 SASEGT. V lost 0 bases and J lost 5; bases outside the gene matches: 11. The CDR3 extends over 17 amino acids.

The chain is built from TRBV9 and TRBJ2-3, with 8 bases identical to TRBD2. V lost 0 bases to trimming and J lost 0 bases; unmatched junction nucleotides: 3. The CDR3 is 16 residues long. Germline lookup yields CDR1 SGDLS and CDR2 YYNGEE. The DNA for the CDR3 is TGTGCCAGCAGCGTAGTCGGGGGGGGGAGCACAGATACGCAGTATTTT. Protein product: CASSVVGGGSTDTQYF.

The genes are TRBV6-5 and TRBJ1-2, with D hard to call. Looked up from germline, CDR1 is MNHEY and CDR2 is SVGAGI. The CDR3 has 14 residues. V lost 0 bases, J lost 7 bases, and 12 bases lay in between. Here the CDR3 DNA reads TGTGCCAGCAGTTACTCCGACATGAGCGGTGGCTACACCTTC. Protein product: CASSYSDMSGGYTF.

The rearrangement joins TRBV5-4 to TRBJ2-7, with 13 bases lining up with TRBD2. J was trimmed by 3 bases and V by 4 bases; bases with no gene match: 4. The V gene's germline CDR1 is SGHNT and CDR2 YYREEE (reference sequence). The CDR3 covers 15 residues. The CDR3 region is CASSPGLAGDYEQYF. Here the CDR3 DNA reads TGTGCCAGCAGCCCTGGACTAGCGGGGGACTACGAGCAGTACTTC.

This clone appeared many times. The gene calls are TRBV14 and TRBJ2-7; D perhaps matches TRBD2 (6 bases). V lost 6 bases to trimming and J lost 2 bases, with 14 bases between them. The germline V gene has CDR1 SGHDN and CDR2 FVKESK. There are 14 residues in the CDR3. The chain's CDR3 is CASSPGRLPYEQYF. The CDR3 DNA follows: TGTGCCAGCAGTCCAGGGAGGCTTCCCTACGAGCAGTACTTC.

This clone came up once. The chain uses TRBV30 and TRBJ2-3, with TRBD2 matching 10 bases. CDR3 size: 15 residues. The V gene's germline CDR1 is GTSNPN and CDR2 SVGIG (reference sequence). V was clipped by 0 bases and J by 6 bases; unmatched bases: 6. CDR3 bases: TGTGCCTGGAGTGTAAAGAGCGGGGGGGCTGATACGCAGTATTTT. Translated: CAWSVKSGGADTQYF. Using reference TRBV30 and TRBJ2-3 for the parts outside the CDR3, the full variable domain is SQTIHQWPATLVQPVGSPLSLECTVEGTSNPNLYWYRQAAGRGLQLLFYSVGIGQISSEVPQNLSASRPQDRQFILSSKKLLLSDSGFYLCAWSVKSGGADTQYFGPGTRLTVL.

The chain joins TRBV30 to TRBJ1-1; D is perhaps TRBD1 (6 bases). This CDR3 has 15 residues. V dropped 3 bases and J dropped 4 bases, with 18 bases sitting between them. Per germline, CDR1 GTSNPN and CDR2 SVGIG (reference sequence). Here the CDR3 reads CAWRPPRGKFTEAFF. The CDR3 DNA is TGTGCCTGGAGGCCTCCAAGGGGGAAATTCACTGAAGCTTTCTTT.

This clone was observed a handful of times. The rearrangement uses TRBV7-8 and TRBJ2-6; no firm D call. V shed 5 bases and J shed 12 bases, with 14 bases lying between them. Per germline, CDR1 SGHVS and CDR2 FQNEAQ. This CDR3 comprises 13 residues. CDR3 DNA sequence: TGTGCCAGCAGCGCACCTGACATCTTCGTCCTGACTTTC. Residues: CASSAPDIFVLTF.

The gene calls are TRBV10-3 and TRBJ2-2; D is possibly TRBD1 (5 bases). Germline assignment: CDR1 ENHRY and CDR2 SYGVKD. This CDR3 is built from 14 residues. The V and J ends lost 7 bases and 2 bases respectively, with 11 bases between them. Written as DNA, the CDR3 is TGTGCCATCACCCGACAGTTTAACACCGGGGAGCTGTTTTTT. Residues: CAITRQFNTGELFF.

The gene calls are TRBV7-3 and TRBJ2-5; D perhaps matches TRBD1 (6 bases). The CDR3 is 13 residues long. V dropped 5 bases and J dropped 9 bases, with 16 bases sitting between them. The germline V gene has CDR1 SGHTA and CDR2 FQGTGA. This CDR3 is CASSTHRDGPQYF. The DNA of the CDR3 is TGTGCCAGCAGCACACACAGGGACGGTCCCCAGTACTTC.

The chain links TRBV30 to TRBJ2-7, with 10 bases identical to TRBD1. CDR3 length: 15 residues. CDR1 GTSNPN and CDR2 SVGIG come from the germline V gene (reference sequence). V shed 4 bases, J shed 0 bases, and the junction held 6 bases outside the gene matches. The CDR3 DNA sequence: TGTGCCTGGAAGTTGGGGACAGGGGACTCCTACGAGCAGTACTTC. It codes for CAWKLGTGDSYEQYF.

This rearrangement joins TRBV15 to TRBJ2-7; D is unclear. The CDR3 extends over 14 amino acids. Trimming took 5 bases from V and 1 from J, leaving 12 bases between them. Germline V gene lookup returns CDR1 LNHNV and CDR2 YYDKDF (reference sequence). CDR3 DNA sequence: TGTGCCACCAGCCCTCCAAGCGTATCCTACGAGCAGTACTTC. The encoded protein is CATSPPSVSYEQYF. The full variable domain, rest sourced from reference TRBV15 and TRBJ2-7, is DAMVIQNPRYQVTQFGKPVTLSCSQTLNHNVMYWYQQKSSQAPKLLFHYYDKDFNNEADTPDNFQSRRPNTSFCFLDIRSPGLGDTAMYLCATSPPSVSYEQYFGPGTRLTVT.

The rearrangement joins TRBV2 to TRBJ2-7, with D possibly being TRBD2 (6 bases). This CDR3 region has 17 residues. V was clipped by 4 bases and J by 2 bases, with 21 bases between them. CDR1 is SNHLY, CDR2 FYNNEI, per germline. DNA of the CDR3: TGTGCCAGCAGTGTCCAATCGGGGAGGTCCTTCGCCTACGAGCAGTACTTC. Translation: CASSVQSGRSFAYEQYF. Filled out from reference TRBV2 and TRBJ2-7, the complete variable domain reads EPEVTQTPSHQVTQMGQEVILRCVPISNHLYFYWYRQILGQKVEFLVSFYNNEISEKSEIFDDQFSVERPDGSNFTLKIRSTKLEDSAMYFCASSVQSGRSFAYEQYFGPGTRLTVT.

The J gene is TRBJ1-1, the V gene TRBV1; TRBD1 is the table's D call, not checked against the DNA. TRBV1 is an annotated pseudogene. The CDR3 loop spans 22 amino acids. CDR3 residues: CTSSGEKGQGHQPGNMNTEAFF. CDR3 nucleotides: TGCACCAGCAGCGGAGAGAAGGGACAGGGACATCAGCCCGGAAACATGAACACTGAAGCTTTCTTT.